This T cell receptor (beta chain) was recorded in a study of OX40 agonist ivuxolimab in advanced cancers. The table came from immunoSEQ multiplex PCR; TCRdb's copy has only in-frame clones and leaves some out. This table has about 51,000 clones, 84% appearing once. CDR1 MNHEY and CDR2 SVGAGI come from the germline V gene. The CDR3 runs to 13 residues. Trimming pared 3 bases from V and 6 bases from J, leaving 11 bases between. V is TRBV6-5 and J is TRBJ1-1; D possibly corresponds to TRBD1 (5 bases). This specimen consisted of CD4+ or CD8+ T cells sorted from blood, obtained in a trial of the OX40 agonist ivuxolimab. The source of this sequence is an adult with an advanced solid tumor such as melanoma, head and neck, liver or kidney cancer. CDR3 sequence: CASSYSGGAEAFF. In nucleotides, the CDR3 is TGTGCCAGCAGTTATTCGGGGGGGGCTGAAGCTTTCTTT.